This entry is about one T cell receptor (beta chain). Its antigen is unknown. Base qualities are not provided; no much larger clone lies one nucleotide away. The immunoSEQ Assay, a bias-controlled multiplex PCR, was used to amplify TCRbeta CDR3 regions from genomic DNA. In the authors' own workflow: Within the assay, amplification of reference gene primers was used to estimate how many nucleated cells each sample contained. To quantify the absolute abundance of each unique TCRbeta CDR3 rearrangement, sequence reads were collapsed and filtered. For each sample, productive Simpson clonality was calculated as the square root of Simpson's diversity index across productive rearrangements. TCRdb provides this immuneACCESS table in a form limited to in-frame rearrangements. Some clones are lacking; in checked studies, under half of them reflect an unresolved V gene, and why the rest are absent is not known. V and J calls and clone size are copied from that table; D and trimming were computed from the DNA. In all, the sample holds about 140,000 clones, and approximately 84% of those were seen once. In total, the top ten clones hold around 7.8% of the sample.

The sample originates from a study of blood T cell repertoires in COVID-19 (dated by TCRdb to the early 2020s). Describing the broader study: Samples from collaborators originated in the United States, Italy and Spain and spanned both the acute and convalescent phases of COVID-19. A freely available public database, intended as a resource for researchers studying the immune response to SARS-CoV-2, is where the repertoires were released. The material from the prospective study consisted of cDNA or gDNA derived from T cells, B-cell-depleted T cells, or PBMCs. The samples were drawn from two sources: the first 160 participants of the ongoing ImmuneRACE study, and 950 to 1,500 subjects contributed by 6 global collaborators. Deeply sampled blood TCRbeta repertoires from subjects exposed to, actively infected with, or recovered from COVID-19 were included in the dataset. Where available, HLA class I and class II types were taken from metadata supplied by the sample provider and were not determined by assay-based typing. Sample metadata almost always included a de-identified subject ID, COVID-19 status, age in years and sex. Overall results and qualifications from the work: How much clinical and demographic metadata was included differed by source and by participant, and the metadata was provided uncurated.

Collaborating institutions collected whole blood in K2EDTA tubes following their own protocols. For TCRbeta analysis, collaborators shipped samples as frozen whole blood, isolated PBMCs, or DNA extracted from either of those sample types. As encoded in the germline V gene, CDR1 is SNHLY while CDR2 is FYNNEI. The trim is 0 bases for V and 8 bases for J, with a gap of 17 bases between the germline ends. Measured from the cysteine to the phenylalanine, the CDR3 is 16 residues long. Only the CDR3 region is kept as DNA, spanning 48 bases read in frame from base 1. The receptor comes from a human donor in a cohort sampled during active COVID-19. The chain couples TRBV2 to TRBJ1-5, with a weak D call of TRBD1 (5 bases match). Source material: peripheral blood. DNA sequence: TGTGCCAGCAGTGAAGCGAAGGGGCGCGGTTATGAGCCCCAGCATTTT. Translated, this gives CASSEAKGRGYEPQHF. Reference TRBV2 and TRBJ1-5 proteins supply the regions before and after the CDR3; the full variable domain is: EPEVTQTPSHQVTQMGQEVILRCVPISNHLYFYWYRQILGQKVEFLVSFYNNEISEKSEIFDDQFSVERPDGSNFTLKIRSTKLEDSAMYFCASSEAKGRGYEPQHFGDGTRLSIL.